A single T cell receptor (beta chain) is shown here with its context. Sequence at one end of the junction differs from germline and may be a read error. This record comes from a study of tumor-infiltrating lymphocytes in primary liver carcinoma. This CDR3 spans 11 amino acids. The germline CDR1 and CDR2 sequences are KGHSY and FQNENV. A primer matching the constant region was used to make TCR beta cDNA from 500 to 650 ng of total RNA. What produced the TCR beta libraries was three nested multiplex PCR rounds using slightly modified ARM-PCR. With TRBV1-TRBV30 forward primers and a C-beta reverse primer, the first two PCR rounds were run for nine to eleven cycles each. TCRdb re-derived calls from the multiplex PCR reads in MiXCR, one entry per CDR3 protein. The sample includes 100,000 to 150,000 distinct CDR3 sequences, 60% to 75% of them seen just once. Co-extraction of both nucleic acids (RNA and DNA) used about 17-33 mg of unsorted bulk tissue.

This chain links TRBV16 with TRBJ2-4; D ambiguous. This sequence originates from a woman aged 55-69 years with primary liver carcinoma and hepatitis B virus infection. Sequencing used liver tumor tissue from sampling region 3. Subset given: tumor region T3, left-lateral pole. CDR3 sequence (DNA): TGTGCCGGCAGCCAAGAAAACACTCAGTACTTC. The encoded protein is CAGSQENTQYF. Variable domain in full (rest from reference TRBV16 and TRBJ2-4): GEEVAQTPKHLVRGEGQKAKLYCAPIKGHSYVFWYQQVLKNEFKFLISFQNENVFDETGMPKERFSAKCLPNSPCSLEIQATKLEDSAVYFCAGSQENTQYFGAGTRLSVL.